A selection of T cell receptor beta chains follows, all from one sample in a study of regulatory T cells in long-lasting Graves disease. TCRdb called the multiplex PCR reads again in MiXCR, with one record for every CDR3 protein. The sample gives about 290,000 distinct CDR3 sequences, around a fifth of which show up once; roughly 56% is in the top ten. The specimen was peripheral blood mononuclear cells (PBMCs), collected when the disease was refractory, from a patient treated with antithyroid drugs. The receptors were gathered from a female donor with Graves disease. The CDR3 runs from the conserved cysteine through the conserved F or W.

cdr3_length	j_call	v_call	cdr3_aa
14	TRBJ1-5	TRBV12-3/TRBV12-4	CASSSGTGAQPQHF
13	TRBJ1-2	TRBV28	CASTKGRDYGYTF
14	TRBJ2-1	TRBV29-1	CSVDSRSSYNEQFF
11	TRBJ1-1	TRBV7-2	CASSRESEAFF
12	TRBJ2-5	TRBV7-2	CASSLVLGTQYF
13	TRBJ2-1	TRBV9	CASRSTGDNEQFF
14	TRBJ2-5	TRBV18	CASSPRDREETQYF
17	TRBJ2-7	TRBV13	CASSSTSRLAGSYEQYF
18	TRBJ1-4	TRBV10-2	CASSESGTGMMANEKLFF
17	TRBJ1-1	TRBV18	CASSPLTGTGGRTEAFF
16	TRBJ1-4	TRBV28	CASSLEQRATNEKLFF
15	TRBJ2-7	TRBV7-2	CASSSSGRATYEQYF
14	TRBJ2-7	TRBV4-3	CAQVWRDGYYEQYF
13	TRBJ1-5	TRBV7-2	CASSLIRGQPQHF
15	TRBJ1-5	TRBV6-1	CASSENRGLNQPQHF
19	TRBJ2-2	TRBV5-1	CASSLLGTGGTLSPGELFF
14	TRBJ1-1	TRBV6-1	CASSDFRADTEAFF
14	TRBJ2-5	TRBV20-1	CSADTGGLQETQYF
15	TRBJ2-2	TRBV12-3/TRBV12-4	CASSPQGGQTGELFF
14	TRBJ1-2	TRBV28	CASSLNGGRSGYTF
12	TRBJ2-5	TRBV7-9	CASSPSSGTQYF
12	TRBJ1-1	TRBV30	CAWSLSDRDCFF
12	TRBJ1-2	TRBV15	CATSRDRNGYTF
14	TRBJ1-5	TRBV4-1	CASSQGPLSLTQHF
14	TRBJ1-1	TRBV20-1	CGVSHRVGDTEAFF
14	TRBJ2-7	TRBV4-3	CASSQVQSSYEQYF
17	TRBJ2-7	TRBV12-3/TRBV12-4	CASSLDPPGLTIYEQYF
14	TRBJ2-3	TRBV4-3	CASSQDWADGTQYF
14	TRBJ2-3	TRBV30	CAQMAGHGTDTQYF
15	TRBJ2-1	TRBV11-1	CASSLHLTRTAEQFF
14	TRBJ2-7	TRBV9	CASSAEVAGHEQYF
13	TRBJ1-3	TRBV20-1	CSAREGSGNTIYF
14	TRBJ2-5	TRBV27	CASSLAENQETQYF
16	TRBJ1-2	TRBV7-9	CASPYRDSNSNYGYTF
16	TRBJ2-2	TRBV18	CASSKTIPGQTGELFF
14	TRBJ1-3	TRBV6-1	CATQGASSGNTIYF
14	TRBJ1-2	TRBV24-1	CATSERAVSYGYTF
14	TRBJ1-4	TRBV15	CATSRDVGGEKLFF
15	TRBJ2-3	TRBV11-2	CASSDASGRADTQYF
14	TRBJ1-4	TRBV2	CASSVNNFNEKLFF
15	TRBJ2-7	TRBV6-2/TRBV6-3	CASSHPWDSSYEQYF
20	TRBJ2-1	TRBV28	CASSPHSIKPDSSGYNEQFF
15	TRBJ2-7	TRBV7-2	CASSSRGDFSYEQYF
15	TRBJ2-7	TRBV7-2	CASRLSGRSSYEQYF
14	TRBJ1-2	TRBV19	CASTRHPMNYGYTF